The 26 T cell receptor beta chains in this list originate from one sample, sequenced in a study of beta chain features in type 1 diabetes. Expressed TCRB transcripts were sequenced, since all the RNA that had been isolated was reverse transcribed. Here immunoSEQ multiplex PCR was the method, and the copy in TCRdb shows in-frame clones only, minus some. The sample has 810,000 or so clones; roughly 15% are singletons. Sequenced input: naive CD4+ T cells from blood. These receptors all stem from a woman aged 18-35 years in good health.

The chain links TRBV27 to TRBJ2-3, with 15 bases matching TRBD2. The germline gives CDR1 MNHEY, CDR2 SMNVEV (reference sequence). The CDR3 extends over 17 amino acids. The V segment lost 6 bases and the J segment 0 bases; nucleotides outside the gene matches: 4. In DNA, the CDR3 is TGTGCCAGCAGCCGGACTAGCGGGAGGGCTAGCACAGATACGCAGTATTTT. Its translation: CASSRTSGRASTDTQYF.

This chain connects TRBV7-3 to TRBJ2-2, with 8 nucleotides matching TRBD1. Germline loops: CDR1 SGHTA, CDR2 FQGTGA. The CDR3 spans 15 residues. Trimming took 4 bases from V and 1 from J; bases not matched to a gene: 2. The CDR3 is CASSSGTGNTGELFF. CDR3 nucleotide sequence: TGTGCCAGCAGCTCCGGGACAGGGAACACCGGGGAGCTGTTTTTT.

This chain connects TRBV7-9 to TRBJ2-1; no reliable D call. CDR3 size: 11 residues. V lost 7 bases and J 10 bases, leaving 11 bases between the germline ends. The V gene's germline CDR1 is SEHNR and CDR2 FQNEAQ (reference sequence). The CDR3 sequence: CASTLKVEQFF. The CDR3 nucleotides read TGTGCCAGCACCCTAAAAGTAGAGCAGTTCTTC.

This clone has only a few counts. The chain uses TRBV4-3 and TRBJ2-7; 10 bases map to TRBD2. This CDR3 comprises 17 residues. J was trimmed by 6 bases and V by 0 bases; bases with no gene match: 11. Germline lookup yields CDR1 LGHNA and CDR2 YSLEER. CDR3 nucleotides: TGCGCCAGCAGCCAAGATTGGACTAGCGGTACCAGTGGCGAGCAGTACTTC. Translating it yields CASSQDWTSGTSGEQYF.

A word on this clone: Additional DNA sequences in this sample encode the identical CDR3. This chain connects TRBV7-9 to TRBJ2-7; D gene ambiguous. Per the germline V gene, CDR1 is SEHNR and CDR2 is FQNEAQ (reference sequence). Trimming removed 2 bases from V and 4 bases from J, with 6 bases in between. The CDR3 is made up of 12 amino acids. The CDR3 loop is CASSLNSYEQYF. In DNA form, the CDR3 reads TGTGCCAGCAGCTTAAACTCTTACGAGCAGTACTTC.

The chain recombines TRBV27 with TRBJ2-1; D gene ambiguous. With 4 bases removed from V and 9 bases from J, the gap between germline ends came to 16 bases. The CDR3 runs to 14 residues. From germline, CDR1 is MNHEY and CDR2 SMNVEV (reference sequence). CDR3 amino acids: CASSSTGLWGEQFF. CDR3 DNA: TGTGCCAGCAGTTCCACCGGGCTCTGGGGTGAGCAGTTCTTC.

V is TRBV10-3 and J is TRBJ2-3, with no clear D. The germline CDR1 and CDR2 sequences are ENHRY and SYGVKD. This CDR3 has 13 residues. V lost 4 bases and J lost 6, with 11 bases in between. CDR3 coding DNA: TGTGCCATCAGTGGGACCTTACGGGATACGCAGTATTTT. Amino acids: CAISGTLRDTQYF.

This clone was observed a few times. The gene calls are TRBV5-1 and TRBJ2-3; possibly TRBD2 for D (5 bases). Trimming cost V 8 bases and J 2 bases, with 9 bases left between them. The CDR3 totals 12 residues. The germline gives CDR1 SGHRS, CDR2 YFSETQ. CDR3 in amino acids: CASKRDTDTQYF. CDR3 DNA sequence: TGCGCCAGTAAACGGGACACAGATACGCAGTATTTT.

This chain joins TRBV18 and TRBJ2-1; 8 nucleotides line up with TRBD1. This CDR3 contains 17 residues. The ends lost 5 bases at V and 7 bases at J; junction bases unmatched: 16. Germline loops: CDR1 KGHSH, CDR2 LQKENI. The CDR3 nucleotides are TGTGCCAGCTCAAAGGCAGGGGGCGTCCCGATGGAGAATGAGCAGTTCTTC. Translating it yields CASSKAGGVPMENEQFF.

This clone has a handful of counts. The gene calls are TRBV7-2 and TRBJ2-4; no reliable D call. The CDR3 length is 14 residues. Trimming stripped 5 bases from V and 0 bases from J, with 8 bases between. In germline, CDR1 is SGHTA, CDR2 FQGNSA. CDR3 DNA sequence: TGTGCCAGCAGCCTTGAGCTAGCCAAAAACATTCAGTACTTC. It translates to CASSLELAKNIQYF.

In this sample, this clone turned up a few times. CDR3 sequence reads: CASSTQINEKLFF. CDR3 DNA: TGTGCCAGCAGTACCCAAATAAATGAAAAACTGTTTTTT. The gene calls are TRBV28 and TRBJ1-4; no definite D call. The CDR3 contains 13 residues. Germline CDR1 reads MDHEN; CDR2 reads SYDVKM. V was cut by 5 bases and J by 5 bases, with 9 bases left in between.

The chain links TRBV19 to TRBJ1-2, with a possible D match to TRBD1 (5 bases). Deletions cut 3 bases from V and 3 bases from J, with 8 bases between. Germline CDR1 LNHDA, CDR2 SQIVND (reference sequence). The CDR3 consists of 13 residues. CDR3 in amino acids: CASSMGQDYGYTF. DNA for the CDR3: TGTGCCAGTAGTATGGGGCAGGACTATGGCTACACCTTC.

The chain joins TRBV4-2 to TRBJ1-3, with no clear D. Germline assignment: CDR1 LGHNA and CDR2 YNFKEQ. V gave up 0 bases and J gave up 0 bases, with 12 bases separating them. There are 17 residues in the CDR3. CDR3 loop: CASSQDGPFSSGNTIYF. CDR3 DNA sequence: TGTGCCAGCAGCCAAGATGGGCCTTTTAGCTCTGGAAACACCATATATTTT.

The chain couples TRBV5-1 to TRBJ2-1, with 13 nucleotides matching TRBD2. The CDR3 length is 17 residues. CDR1 and CDR2 (germline): SGHRS, YFSETQ. The V gene end was trimmed by 0 bases and the J gene end by 7 bases; junction bases not matched to a gene: 7. The CDR3: CASSLVPGLAGANEQFF. Here the CDR3 DNA reads TGCGCCAGCAGCTTGGTCCCAGGACTAGCGGGGGCAAATGAGCAGTTCTTC.

A note on this clone: The junction departs from germline at one end; a sequencing error may be responsible. The CDR3 region is CASSPAGGYTGELFF. CDR3 bases: TGTGCTAGCAGCCCGGCGGGGGGTTATACCGGGGAGCTGTTTTTT. V and J are TRBV7-7 and TRBJ2-2, with 8 bases lining up with TRBD2. Germline-derived CDR1 and CDR2 are SSHAT and FNYEAQ (reference sequence). The CDR3 has 15 amino acids.

A word on this clone: At the DNA level, this CDR3 is encoded by other sequences in the same sample as well. V usage is TRBV5-1 and J usage is TRBJ2-7; weak D call: TRBD1 (6 bases). V was trimmed by 3 bases and J by 1 base, leaving 11 bases between them. CDR3 length: 14 residues. Germline-derived CDR1 and CDR2 are SGHRS and YFSETQ. CDR3 DNA sequence: TGCGCCAGCAGCTCTGGGACATTATCCTACGAGCAGTACTTC. Its protein is CASSSGTLSYEQYF.

The rearrangement uses TRBV28 and TRBJ1-1; 8 nucleotides line up with TRBD1. CDR3 length equals 14 residues. CDR1 is MDHEN, CDR2 SYDVKM, per germline. Trimming cost V 3 bases and J 5 bases; bases outside gene matches: 5. The CDR3 bases are TGTGCCAGCAGTTTGCTTACAGGGGGAACTGAAGCTTTCTTT. Protein sequence: CASSLLTGGTEAFF.

There are a few counts of this clone. The chain carries TRBV7-9 and TRBJ2-2; possible D gene TRBD2, 6 bases. The V and J ends lost 4 bases and 5 bases respectively, with 11 bases between them. The CDR3 totals 14 residues. Germline V gene lookup returns CDR1 SEHNR and CDR2 FQNEAQ (reference sequence). CDR3 sequence reads: CASSSWRGTGELFF. The CDR3 DNA reads TGTGCCAGCAGCTCGTGGCGGGGTACCGGGGAGCTGTTTTTT.

The V call is TRBV5-6, the J call TRBJ2-2; D uncertain. This CDR3 contains 16 residues. With 4 bases removed from V and 3 bases from J, the gap between germline ends came to 16 bases. The germline V gene encodes CDR1 SGHDT and CDR2 YYEEEE. DNA for the CDR3: TGTGCCAGCAGCCCTCAAAGTAGAGGCGACACCGGGGAGCTGTTTTTT. Its protein is CASSPQSRGDTGELFF.

This clone was seen a few times. This chain uses TRBV10-3 with TRBJ2-1; weak D call: TRBD2 (5 bases). Germline lookup yields CDR1 ENHRY and CDR2 SYGVKD. CDR3 length equals 14 residues. Trimming cost V 9 bases and J 6 bases, with 18 bases left between them. The CDR3 loop is CAICPRASSNEQFF. The DNA of the CDR3 is TGTGCCATTTGTCCACGGGCTAGCAGCAATGAGCAGTTCTTC.

In DNA form, the CDR3 reads TGTGCCAGCAGTTACCGCGCGGGAGCAGAGACCCAGTACTTC. Translation gives CASSYRAGAETQYF. V usage is TRBV6-5 and J usage is TRBJ2-5; 7 bases align to TRBD2. V lost 2 bases to trimming and J lost 4 bases; unmatched junction nucleotides: 4. CDR3 length equals 14 residues. Germline V gene data show CDR1 as MNHEY and CDR2 as SVGAGI.

About this clone itself: This sample includes further DNA sequences coding for the same CDR3. This chain links TRBV4-3 with TRBJ1-1; D is uncertain. Germline V gene data show CDR1 as LGHNA and CDR2 as YSLEER. Trimming removed 3 bases at V and 2 bases at J, with 7 bases between. The CDR3 is made up of 13 amino acids. The CDR3: CASSQDSNTEAFF. The CDR3 nucleotides read TGCGCCAGCAGCCAGGACTCTAACACTGAAGCTTTCTTT.

This clone was seen a handful of times. The chain joins TRBV5-6 to TRBJ2-1, with D perhaps given as TRBD1 or TRBD2 (5 bases each). This CDR3 region has 15 residues. V was cut by 4 bases and J by 9 bases, with 20 bases left in between. Germline CDR1 is SGHDT and CDR2 is YYEEEE. DNA for the CDR3: TGTGCCAGCAGCACCTGGGGACGCCGCTTTGGTGAGCAGTTCTTC. Translating it yields CASSTWGRRFGEQFF.

In this sample, this clone turned up a few times. The genes are TRBV18 and TRBJ1-4; D unclear. CDR1 and CDR2 from the germline V gene are KGHSH and LQKENI. With 0 bases removed from V and 5 bases from J, the gap between germline ends came to 7 bases. The length of the CDR3 is 14 residues. The CDR3 loop reads CASSPPTGNEKLFF. DNA of the CDR3: TGTGCCAGCTCACCACCGACCGGGAATGAAAAACTGTTTTTT.

This clone has a handful of counts. The rearrangement links TRBV11-2 to TRBJ2-2; 8 nucleotides align to TRBD2. The germline V gene encodes CDR1 SGHAT and CDR2 FQNNGV. V was clipped by 6 bases and J by 7 bases; unmatched bases: 10. The CDR3 covers 15 residues. The CDR3 loop reads CASRASGRAGGELFF. In DNA, the CDR3 is TGTGCCAGCAGGGCATCCGGGAGGGCTGGCGGGGAGCTGTTTTTT.

The CDR3 sequence is CASSVVPGVNEQFF. DNA for the CDR3: TGTGCCAGCAGCGTAGTACCAGGGGTCAATGAGCAGTTCTTC. The chain carries TRBV9 and TRBJ2-1; D might be TRBD1 (6 bases). V was shortened by 0 bases and J by 6 bases, with 10 bases between the two germline ends. This CDR3 region has 14 residues. Germline V lookup: CDR1 SGDLS, CDR2 YYNGEE.